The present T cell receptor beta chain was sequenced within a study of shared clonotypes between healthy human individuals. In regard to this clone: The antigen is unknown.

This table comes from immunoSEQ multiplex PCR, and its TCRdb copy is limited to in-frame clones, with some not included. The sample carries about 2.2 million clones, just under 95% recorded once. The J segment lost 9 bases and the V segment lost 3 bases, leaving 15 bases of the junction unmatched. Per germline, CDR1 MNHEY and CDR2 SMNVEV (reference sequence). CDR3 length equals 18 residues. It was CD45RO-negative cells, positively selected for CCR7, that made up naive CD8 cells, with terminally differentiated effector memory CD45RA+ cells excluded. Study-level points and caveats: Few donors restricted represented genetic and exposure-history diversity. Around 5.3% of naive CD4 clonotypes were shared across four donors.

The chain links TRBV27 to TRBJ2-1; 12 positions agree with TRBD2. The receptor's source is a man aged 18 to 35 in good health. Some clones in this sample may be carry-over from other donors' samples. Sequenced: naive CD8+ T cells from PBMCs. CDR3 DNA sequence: TGTGCCAGCAGTTTTTTGCTAGCGGGAGGGCCCTTTATAGCTGAGCAGTTCTTC. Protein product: CASSFLLAGGPFIAEQFF.